The 3 T cell receptor beta chains presented below share a single source sample, sequenced in a study of T cell changes during pregnancy in multiple sclerosis (dated 2019 in TCRdb). Receptor libraries were prepared by the immunoSEQ multiplex PCR assay. Here the immuneACCESS table is served through TCRdb, limited to in-frame sequences with V and J called. Missing clones are a known gap in these copies; in checked studies unresolved V genes cover under half, and the rest lacks a known reason. For this sample the table gives around 85,000 clones, of which about 90% were detected only once. The top ten hold roughly 3.5% of the sample. Sequencing was performed on PBMCs, taken in the first trimester of pregnancy. All receptors come from a female donor in good health, serving as a control in a pregnancy study. Some clones in this sample may be carry-over from other donors' samples.

The chain recombines TRBV9 with TRBJ2-3, with 9 bases identical to TRBD1. This CDR3 has 16 residues. CDR1 and CDR2 from the germline V gene are SGDLS and YYNGEE. With V trimmed by 4 bases and J by 3 bases, 9 bases remained unmatched. The CDR3 sequence: CASSSEGTGMTDTQYF. CDR3 DNA: TGTGCCAGCAGCTCAGAGGGGACAGGGATGACAGATACGCAGTATTTT.

Here the CDR3 DNA reads TGCGCCAGCAGCTCTATGACAGGGGACGTTGGAGCTTTCTTT. This codes for CASSSMTGDVGAFF. The genes are TRBV5-1 and TRBJ1-1; TRBD1 aligns across 8 bases. CDR3 size: 14 residues. Germline V gene lookup returns CDR1 SGHRS and CDR2 YFSETQ. J was trimmed by 10 bases and V by 3 bases; bases with no gene match: 11.

This chain uses TRBV27 with TRBJ2-7; D is uncertain. The V gene's germline CDR1 is MNHEY and CDR2 SMNVEV (reference sequence). Trimming cost V 7 bases and J 5 bases, with 9 bases left between them. The CDR3 has 11 residues. The CDR3 nucleotides are TGTGCCAGCACCAACAAACACGAGCAGTACTTC. Translating it yields CASTNKHEQYF.